The present entry profiles one T cell receptor beta chain with its context. Its specificity is not known. Germline CDR1 is LGHNA and CDR2 is YSLEER. V lost 1 base and J lost 0, with 8 bases in between. This CDR3 has 15 residues. This record comes from a study of human T cells and chemical hapten exposure. Findings and limits, study-wide: Donors' alopecia may make their immune response differ from healthy people's. Following DPC sensitization, TCRs present above 1 in 1000 frequency showed no change.

Time point given: patch test 1, 2 weeks after DPC sensitization. Sample treatment: therapeutic diphenylcyclopropenone sensitization with weekly scalp DPC. Whole blood that had not been fractionated was the source of extracted total RNA. The library tagged individual cDNA molecules with unique molecular identifiers. TCRdb reprocessed the RACE reads via MiXCR and lists one record per CDR3 protein. The table records approximately 70,000 distinct CDR3 sequences, 9.8% of them present only once. Sequenced material: whole blood, taken in connection with sensitization to the hapten diphenylcyclopropenone (DPC). The clonotype originates from a woman between 40 and 50 years old with alopecia areata. Some clones in this sample may be carry-over from other donors' samples. V gene TRBV4-3 combines with J gene TRBJ2-3; D remains unclear. The CDR3 DNA reads as TGCGCCAGCAGCCAAGCCCTCACCAGCACAGATACGCAGTATTTT. As protein: CASSQALTSTDTQYF.